This T cell receptor beta chain was recovered during a study of cytomegalovirus exposure and HLA in healthy donors. Overall study findings and caveats: Immune exposure was documented only through CMV serostatus. Exclusion applied to some V segments, including TRBV6-2 and TRBV6-3, as they were indistinguishable.

PCR employed 60 Vbeta and 13 Jbeta primers. This table comes from immunoSEQ multiplex PCR, and its TCRdb copy is limited to in-frame clones, with some not included. This table has over 100,000 clones, around 66% appearing once. The CDR3 has 14 amino acids. Germline CDR1 and CDR2: MNHEY and SMNVEV (reference sequence). V was pared by 5 bases and J by 5 bases, with 15 bases between. This clone was observed a few times. Its antigen is as yet unknown. The genes are TRBV27 and TRBJ2-5, with D hard to call. The sample taken for sequencing was PBMCs. The clonotype originates from a woman aged 40-49 years in good health and CMV-seropositive. In nucleotides, the CDR3 is TGTGCCAGCAGTACGTACCCTGAGTTGGAGACCCAGTACTTC. It translates to CASSTYPELETQYF.